These 10 T cell receptor beta chains share one sample of origin, sequenced in a study of prognosis after radiotherapy for stage I lung cancer. By two-round multiplex PCR, the TCR beta CDR3 was amplified from genomic DNA. The authors ran first-round PCR with primers specific to each TRBV and TRBJ gene. MiXCR, run by TCRdb on the multiplex PCR reads, gives a single entry per CDR3 protein. This sample yields about 22,000 distinct CDR3 sequences, of which 35% to 45% are seen a single time; approximately 54% belongs to the top ten. Here the sequenced sample was PBMCs, taken before or after stereotactic body radiation therapy (not recorded which). The origin of the receptors is a donor aged 50 or older with non-small cell lung cancer.

J is TRBJ2-3 and V is TRBV11-3, with TRBD2 identical over 9 bases. This CDR3 has 16 residues. Germline V gives CDR1 SGHNT, CDR2 YENEEA. V gave up 3 bases and J gave up 11 bases; unmatched junction bases: 15. Here the CDR3 reads CASSLAAPGLAGGQYF. Written as DNA, the CDR3 is TGTGCCAGCAGCTTGGCTGCTCCGGGACTAGCCGGGGGGCAGTATTTT.

This clonotype was recorded at least ten times. This rearrangement joins TRBV5-4 to TRBJ2-7; 11 nucleotides align to TRBD2. The CDR3 consists of 15 residues. In germline, CDR1 is SGHNT, CDR2 YYREEE (reference sequence). J was trimmed by 2 bases and V by 2 bases; bases with no gene match: 3. The CDR3 DNA sequence: TGTGCCAGCAGCTTTAGACTAGCGGGACCCTACGAGCAGTACTTC. It is translated as CASSFRLAGPYEQYF.

This clonotype was recorded at least ten times. The chain joins TRBV7-2 to TRBJ1-1, with D perhaps TRBD1 (5 bases). The germline V gene has CDR1 SGHTA and CDR2 FQGNSA. The germline V and J ends were trimmed by 5 bases and 4 bases, with 14 bases remaining between them. The length of the CDR3 is 14 residues. The CDR3 loop is CASSVGLRGTEAFF. The CDR3 region has the DNA TGTGCCAGCAGCGTGGGACTCCGCGGCACTGAAGCTTTCTTT.

This clonotype came up many times. The J gene is TRBJ1-1, the V gene TRBV7-9; possibly TRBD1 for D (5 bases). CDR3 length equals 15 residues. Germline lookup yields CDR1 SEHNR and CDR2 FQNEAQ (reference sequence). V shed 5 bases and J shed 3 bases, with 16 bases lying between them. CDR3 region: CASSPDGGEDTEAFF. In DNA, the CDR3 is TGTGCCAGCAGCCCGGATGGGGGGGAGGACACTGAAGCTTTCTTT.

This clonotype was seen only a few times. The chain recombines TRBV6-1 with TRBJ1-2, with a possible D match to TRBD1 (5 bases). Germline-derived CDR1 and CDR2 are MNHNS and SASEGT. Trimming took off 2 bases at V and 3 bases at J, with 10 bases between the two ends. The CDR3 totals 14 residues. CDR3 sequence reads: CASSEKGTYYGYTF. In nucleotides, the CDR3 is TGTGCCAGCAGTGAAAAGGGGACTTACTATGGCTACACCTTC.

V gene TRBV6-1 combines with J gene TRBJ1-3; no clear D gene. The CDR3 is made up of 16 amino acids. Trimming shortened V by 2 bases and J by 3 bases, and 14 bases separated the two germline ends. Germline loops: CDR1 MNHNS, CDR2 SASEGT. CDR3 DNA sequence: TGTGCCAGCAGTGAAACCGGTATAGTCTTTGGAAACACCATATATTTT. Amino acid sequence: CASSETGIVFGNTIYF.

This clonotype was detected many times. This chain joins TRBV28 and TRBJ1-1; 7 bases line up with TRBD1. V shed 5 bases and J 0 bases; nucleotides not matched to a gene: 6. Germline lookup yields CDR1 MDHEN and CDR2 SYDVKM. This CDR3 has 15 amino acids. CDR3 in amino acids: CASSPPTGMNTEAFF. The CDR3 bases are TGTGCCAGCAGTCCCCCGACAGGGATGAACACTGAAGCTTTCTTT.

In the case of this clonotype: The junction differs from germline at one of its ends, possibly a read error. This chain links TRBV7-9 with TRBJ2-1, with 11 bases lining up with TRBD2. The germline CDR1 and CDR2 sequences are SEHNR and FQNEAQ (reference sequence). The CDR3 contains 15 residues. CDR3 DNA sequence: TGTGCCAGTAGCTCTAGCGGGAGGTCCTACAATGAGCAGTTCTTC. Amino acid sequence: CASSSSGRSYNEQFF.

This clonotype appeared a few times. With a far larger clone one base away, a read error is the likely cause. V is TRBV6-4 and J is TRBJ1-1; D unclear. Germline values: CDR1 MRHNA, CDR2 SNTAGT. The CDR3 extends over 15 amino acids. V was cut by 7 bases and J by 0 bases, with 15 bases left in between. Here the CDR3 DNA reads TGTGCCAGCATACCTCCCCAGGTCGTGAACACTGAAGCTTTCTTT. This codes for CASIPPQVVNTEAFF.

As concerns this clonotype: Compared with germline, one end of the junction differs, possibly owing to a read error. The chain is built from TRBV7-8 and TRBJ2-3, with 10 bases identical to TRBD2. The CDR3 is 16 amino acids. The germline gives CDR1 SGHVS, CDR2 FQNEAQ. The CDR3 is CASSLGSGRTSDTQYF. For the CDR3, the DNA is TGTGCCAGCAGCTTAGGTAGCGGGAGGACCTCAGATACGCAGTATTTC.